Listed here are 6 T cell receptor beta chains from one sample, sequenced in a study of prognosis after radiotherapy for stage I lung cancer listed by TCRdb under 2021. The instrument given in TCRdb is Illumina HiSeq 3000. Two rounds of multiplex PCR on genomic DNA were used to amplify the TCR beta CDR3 region. The first PCR round used primers specific to each TRBV and TRBJ gene, and the primer sequences were filed in Chinese patent CN105087789A. Through fastp at Q25 and MiXCR, TCRdb rebuilt clones from the public reads, retaining in-frame beta chains. For every CDR3 protein sequence, its rows merge into one entry that carries the most common genes and DNA. Present in this sample are 15,000 to 20,000 distinct CDR3 sequences, about 26% of which were seen just once. Clones ranked in the top ten supply 20% to 25% of the sample. This specimen consisted of PBMCs, obtained before or after stereotactic body radiation therapy (not recorded which). The receptors stem from a donor aged 50 or older with non-small cell lung cancer.

This clonotype was counted at least ten times. This chain joins TRBV7-6 and TRBJ2-1; 7 nucleotides agree with TRBD1. The CDR3 runs 12 residues. In germline, CDR1 is SGHVS, CDR2 FNYEAQ. Germline trimming cut 5 bases from V and 12 bases from J; bases unmatched to any gene: 7. The CDR3 loop is CASSVNTGVQFF. The DNA for the CDR3 is TGTGCCAGCAGCGTTAACACAGGGGTGCAGTTCTTC.

On this clonotype: A far larger clone is one base from this, pointing to a likely read error. This rearrangement joins TRBV6-1 to TRBJ2-7; D not certain. Between the trimmed V and J ends, which lost 5 bases and 4 bases, there was a span of 6 bases. CDR3 length: 11 residues. Germline V lookup: CDR1 MNHNS, CDR2 SASEGT. For the CDR3, the DNA is TGTGCCAGCAGTAATGGGTACGAGCAGTACTTC. It encodes CASSNGYEQYF.

This clonotype has at least ten counts. The genes are TRBV19 and TRBJ1-2; 7 nucleotides align to TRBD1. J was trimmed by 7 bases and V by 5 bases; bases with no gene match: 13. Germline V gene data show CDR1 as LNHDA and CDR2 as SQIVND (reference sequence). This CDR3 has 15 amino acids. CDR3 sequence: CASSPSDRPASGYTF. The DNA of the CDR3 is TGTGCCAGTAGTCCCTCGGACAGGCCTGCGTCTGGCTACACCTTC.

Concerning this clonotype: One end of the junction fails to match germline, which may point to a read error. V gene TRBV5-1 combines with J gene TRBJ2-5; 14 bases are shared with TRBD2. CDR1 and CDR2 from the germline V gene are SGHRS and YFSETQ. CDR3 length equals 18 residues. The CDR3 region is CASSLYTGTSGSGETKYF. The CDR3 region has the DNA TGCGCCAGCAGTCTCTATACCGGGACTAGCGGGAGTGGCGAGACCAAGTACTTC.

This clonotype was counted many times. This rearrangement joins TRBV20-1 to TRBJ2-1, with a possible D match to TRBD2 (7 bases). Trimming took 6 bases from V and 4 from J, leaving 16 bases between them. Germline CDR1 reads DFQATT; CDR2 reads SNEGSKA (reference sequence). The CDR3 is 14 residues long. CDR3 DNA sequence: TGCAGTGCCGAACGCGGGGGCATTTACAATGAGCAGTTCTTC. Its protein is CSAERGGIYNEQFF.

This clonotype was seen ten or more times. The chain has TRBV2 and TRBJ2-7; D remains unclear. Germline values: CDR1 SNHLY, CDR2 FYNNEI. The CDR3 runs to 14 residues. V was cut by 4 bases and J by 7 bases, with 17 bases left in between. CDR3 bases: TGTGCCAGCAGTGCGATTGGGTCAGCTCGTGAGCAGTACTTC. Amino acids: CASSAIGSAREQYF.